The T cell receptor (beta chain) described here comes from a study of T-cell reconstitution after alpha-beta-depleted transplantation in children. The TCRbeta library incorporated unique molecular identifiers. In TCRdb, the PCR reads were re-called with MiXCR into one record per CDR3 protein. The top ten hold 3.8% of the sample, which has some 390,000 distinct CDR3 sequences, roughly 22% seen once. V dropped 8 bases and J dropped 0; count of bases not matched to a gene: 6. The CDR3 sequence is 15 residues long. This clonotype was detected ten times or more. The chain employs TRBV12-3 or TRBV12-4 and TRBJ2-1, with 8 bases matching TRBD1. The sequence was obtained from a human donor who donated a stem cell graft to a child with acute myeloid leukemia. The sample here was PBMCs from the stem cell graft donor, taken from the stem cell graft. CDR3 residues: CASGSQGVSYNEQFF. DNA for the CDR3: TGTGCCAGCGGCTCACAGGGGGTCTCCTACAATGAGCAGTTCTTC.